The next 20 T cell receptor beta chains were all read from a single sample in a study of T cells in Graves' hyperthyroidism and ophthalmopathy. Amplification yielded TCR beta CDR3 regions, with RNA transcripts as the source. When the TCR CDR3 underwent first-round RT-PCR, the HTBI primer set was used. One entry per CDR3 protein, called by TCRdb with MiXCR from the multiplex PCR reads. The table lists about 340,000 distinct CDR3 sequences, about 21% of them singletons, with around half in the top ten. Material for sequencing was blood. The receptor set was obtained from a woman aged 45-60 years with Graves' hyperthyroidism.

This clonotype was detected ten times or more. This chain uses TRBV3-1 with TRBJ2-2, with D hard to call. The CDR3 length is 13 residues. Germline lookup yields CDR1 LGHDT and CDR2 YNNKEL (reference sequence). Trimming stripped 2 bases from V and 4 bases from J, with 5 bases between. The CDR3 loop reads CASSQLITGELFF. The CDR3 bases are TGTGCCAGCAGCCAATTGATCACCGGGGAGCTGTTTTTT.

In its sample, this clonotype was seen a few times. V gene TRBV7-2 combines with J gene TRBJ1-2; D gene unclear. CDR3 length: 14 residues. Germline assignment: CDR1 SGHTA and CDR2 FQGNSA. Trimming took off 3 bases at V and 2 bases at J, with 10 bases between the two ends. The DNA for the CDR3 is TGTGCCAGCAGCTTGGGAGGACGGAACTATGGCTACACCTTC. This translates into CASSLGGRNYGYTF.

This clonotype was detected ten times or more. One end of the junction varies from germline; a read error may be responsible. This sequence joins TRBV24-1 and TRBJ2-1; 9 nucleotides match TRBD2. Looked up from germline, CDR1 is KGHDR and CDR2 is SFDVKD. CDR3 length: 13 amino acids. CDR3 sequence: CATIDSGGYEQFF. DNA of the CDR3: TGTGCCACCATTGATAGCGGGGGATATGAGCAGTTCTTC.

This clonotype was found a few times. The rearrangement joins TRBV4-1 to TRBJ2-2; D gene uncertain. The V end lost 0 bases, the J end lost 0 bases, and 8 bases lay between the germline ends. The V gene's germline CDR1 is MGHRA and CDR2 YSYEKL. CDR3 length: 16 amino acids. The CDR3 region has the DNA TGCGCCAGCAGCCAAGATCAGAGAACGAACACCGGGGAGCTGTTTTTT. This codes for CASSQDQRTNTGELFF.

Note on this clonotype: A much larger clone is a single base away; this may be a read error. This chain joins TRBV2 and TRBJ1-2; 7 bases match TRBD1. This CDR3 is built from 11 residues. Germline CDR1 SNHLY, CDR2 FYNNEI. The DNA for the CDR3 is TGTGCCAGCGGGACAGACTATGGCTACGCCTTC. Encoded protein: CASGTDYGYAF.

In its sample, this clonotype was seen many times. J is TRBJ1-1 and V is TRBV7-8; D call uncertain. The CDR3 has 15 amino acids. Germline loops: CDR1 SGHVS, CDR2 FQNEAQ. The V end lost 3 bases, the J end lost 3 bases, and 14 bases lay between the germline ends. The CDR3 reads CASSFAPDTYTEAFF. The CDR3 DNA sequence: TGTGCCAGCAGCTTCGCCCCCGACACTTACACTGAAGCTTTCTTT.

This clonotype was observed at least ten times. The limits of the CDR3 on the DNA are not certain, so only TCRdb's listed CDR3 is given. The genes are TRBV30 and TRBJ2-5; TRBD1, the table's D call, was not compared with the DNA. Per the germline V gene, CDR1 is GTSNPN and CDR2 is SVGIG (reference sequence). The CDR3 comprises 12 residues, both ends counted. This chain's CDR3 is CAWSVGQGNTYF.

This clonotype was seen a few times. The rearrangement uses TRBV29-1 and TRBJ2-1; 9 positions match TRBD2. The CDR3 consists of 12 residues. Looked up from germline, CDR1 is SQVTM and CDR2 is ANQGSEA. V lost 4 bases to trimming and J lost 7 bases; unmatched junction nucleotides: 2. DNA of the CDR3: TGCAGCGTTGCGCGGGGGGGGAATGAGCAGTTCTTC. It codes for CSVARGGNEQFF.

Ten or more counts support this clonotype. The J gene is TRBJ1-1, the V gene TRBV5-1, with D uncertain. The CDR3 is 14 amino acids. Deletions cut 2 bases from V and 0 bases from J, with 8 bases between. Looked up from germline, CDR1 is SGHRS and CDR2 is YFSETQ. The CDR3 loop reads CASSFGIMNTEAFF. The CDR3 DNA is TGCGCCAGCAGCTTTGGCATAATGAACACTGAAGCTTTCTTT. Based on the CDR3 plus reference TRBV5-1 and TRBJ1-1, the full variable domain is KAGVTQTPRYLIKTRGQQVTLSCSPISGHRSVSWYQQTPGQGLQFLFEYFSETQRNKGNFPGRFSGRQFSNSRSEMNVSTLELGDSALYLCASSFGIMNTEAFFGQGTRLTVV.

This clonotype was seen repeatedly, ten times or more. The rearrangement links TRBV11-2 to TRBJ2-6, with D perhaps matching TRBD1 (6 bases). The V gene lost 4 bases and the J gene lost 2 bases, with 9 bases spanning the gap. In germline, CDR1 is SGHAT, CDR2 FQNNGV. CDR3 length: 15 amino acids. The CDR3 loop reads CASSSTGTGANVLTF. The CDR3 DNA reads TGTGCCAGCAGCTCAACAGGGACTGGGGCCAACGTCCTGACTTTC.

Worth noting for this clonotype: An end of the junction differs from the germline gene, which may be a read error. The chain links TRBV7-9 to TRBJ2-3, with 12 bases that match TRBD2. This CDR3 comprises 18 residues. CDR1 and CDR2 (germline): SEHNR, FQNEAQ (reference sequence). The CDR3 here is CTSSLGLAGGLGPDTQYF. DNA for the CDR3: TGTACCAGCAGCTTAGGTCTAGCGGGAGGGTTAGGGCCAGATACGCAGTATTTT.

This clonotype was seen at least ten times. The chain links TRBV5-1 to TRBJ2-2, with TRBD1 as a possible D gene (6 bases). V was cut by 8 bases and J by 1 base, with 9 bases left in between. Germline-derived CDR1 and CDR2 are SGHRS and YFSETQ. The CDR3 runs 13 residues. The CDR3 protein is CASHRENTGELFF. The CDR3 region has the DNA TGCGCCAGTCACAGGGAGAACACCGGGGAGCTGTTTTTT. The entire variable domain, with the rest obtained from reference TRBV5-1 and TRBJ2-2, is as follows: KAGVTQTPRYLIKTRGQQVTLSCSPISGHRSVSWYQQTPGQGLQFLFEYFSETQRNKGNFPGRFSGRQFSNSRSEMNVSTLELGDSALYLCASHRENTGELFFGEGSRLTVL.

This clonotype was detected a few times. The rearrangement joins TRBV18 to TRBJ2-7; the D gene could be TRBD1 or TRBD2 (5 bases each). CDR3 length: 14 amino acids. Trimming removed 3 bases at V and 2 bases at J, with 11 bases between. Germline V gene data show CDR1 as KGHSH and CDR2 as LQKENI. The CDR3 spells CASSPRGPPYEQYF. The DNA of the CDR3 is TGTGCCAGCTCACCGAGGGGTCCCCCCTACGAGCAGTACTTC.

The chain recombines TRBV7-9 with TRBJ1-5; 9 bases fit TRBD1. The V segment lost 5 bases and the J segment 2 bases; nucleotides outside the gene matches: 4. The CDR3 length is 15 residues. From germline, CDR1 is SEHNR and CDR2 FQNEAQ (reference sequence). CDR3 coding DNA: TGTGCCAGCAGCGCGACAGGGGGGGGCAATCAGCCCCAGCATTTT. Translation: CASSATGGGNQPQHF.

This clonotype was observed a few times. This chain uses TRBV11-2 with TRBJ2-5; D gene ambiguous. This CDR3 is built from 17 residues. With 4 bases removed from V and 1 base from J, the gap between germline ends came to 19 bases. Germline CDR1 SGHAT, CDR2 FQNNGV. In DNA, the CDR3 is TGTGCCAGCAGCTCCCCCAGTGAGTTCTCCTTCCAAGAGACCCAGTACTTC. It is translated as CASSSPSEFSFQETQYF.

In this sample, this clonotype turned up many times. V and J are TRBV28 and TRBJ2-7; TRBD1 matches at 8 bases. Germline CDR1 and CDR2: MDHEN and SYDVKM. This CDR3 has 15 amino acids. Germline trimming cut 6 bases from V and 3 bases from J; bases unmatched to any gene: 10. CDR3 loop: CASSPPDRALYEQYF. CDR3 sequence (DNA): TGTGCCAGCAGCCCACCGGACAGGGCGCTCTACGAGCAGTACTTC.

In its sample, this clonotype was seen many times. The chain joins TRBV7-9 to TRBJ2-5; TRBD2 matches at 7 bases. CDR1 is SEHNR, CDR2 FQNEAQ, per germline (reference sequence). V shed 0 bases, J shed 7 bases, and the junction held 8 bases outside the gene matches. The CDR3 spans 15 residues. The CDR3 reads CASSLAGGGATTQYF. CDR3 nucleotides: TGTGCCAGCAGCTTAGCGGGGGGGGGAGCAACGACCCAGTACTTC.

The J gene is TRBJ2-3, the V gene TRBV2; tentatively, D is TRBD2 (6 bases). Germline-derived CDR1 and CDR2 are SNHLY and FYNNEI. Trimming stripped 6 bases from V and 0 bases from J, with 16 bases between. This CDR3 is built from 16 residues. In DNA, the CDR3 is TGTGCCAGCAGCTTAAAGGGTAGCGGTAGCACAGATACGCAGTATTTT. Translated: CASSLKGSGSTDTQYF.

This chain joins TRBV6-2 or TRBV6-3 and TRBJ2-7; unclear D gene. Germline lookup yields CDR1 MNHEY and CDR2 SVGEGT. Trimming removed 11 bases at V and 7 bases at J, with 15 bases between. The CDR3 extends over 11 amino acids. CDR3 sequence reads: CAGTSMREQYF. CDR3 DNA sequence: TGTGCCGGCACCTCGATGAGGGAGCAGTACTTC.

There are many counts of this clonotype. Here the CDR3 reads CASSYLTTDTQYF. The CDR3 DNA reads TGTGCCAGCAGTTACCTGACCACAGATACGCAGTATTTT. The J gene is TRBJ2-3, the V gene TRBV6-1; no definite D call. With 5 bases removed from V and 2 bases from J, the gap between germline ends came to 8 bases. CDR1 and CDR2 (germline): MNHNS, SASEGT. This CDR3 spans 13 amino acids.